This T cell receptor beta chain was obtained from a study of cytomegalovirus exposure and HLA in healthy donors. Study-level information: In a later analysis, the 120 or so validation repertoires were reported to have used the same platform as the 600 to 800 first-cohort repertoires. General study findings and limits: Reported performance of the classifier showed diagnosis of cytomegalovirus status with high specificity and sensitivity. Cytomegalovirus association was listed for under 200 TCR beta chains.

The repertoire was sequenced with immunoSEQ multiplex PCR; TCRdb's copy has only in-frame clones and lacks some. The top ten hold roughly 5.3% of the sample, which has roughly 65,000 clones, 85% to 95% seen once. The donors were members of the validation cohort comprising some 120 subjects, separate from the roughly 680-subject first cohort. For this clone: Its specificity is not known.

The sequencing input was PBMCs. This receptor was obtained from a man between 18 and 35 years old in good health and CMV-seropositive.

The DNA for the CDR3 is TGTGCCAGCAGTTACCGGGACAGGGGTTTCGAGCAGTACTTC. It specifies CASSYRDRGFEQYF. This chain uses TRBV6-5 with TRBJ2-7, with TRBD1 matching 10 bases. The length of the CDR3 is 14 residues. Germline V gene data show CDR1 as MNHEY and CDR2 as SVGAGI. V was pared by 2 bases and J by 6 bases, with 4 bases of the junction left unmatched.